This T cell receptor beta chain was documented in a study of blood T cell repertoires in COVID-19. CDR1 is SGHTA and CDR2 is FQGNSA in the germline V gene. This CDR3 is 14 amino acids long. Trimming removed 3 bases from V and 7 bases from J, with 16 bases in between. This clone came up a few times. Source study methods: Reference gene primer amplification yielded estimated nucleated cell counts. TCRdb's copy holds only in-frame clones and misses some; the assay was immunoSEQ multiplex PCR. From that table come the V and J calls and clone size; the DNA was used to work out D and trimming. The table includes around 220,000 clones, about 85% detected once.

This sequence was found in a man aged 30 to 39 with active or convalescent COVID-19. This rearrangement joins TRBV7-2 to TRBJ2-7; tentative D call: TRBD2 (6 bases). Sequenced: peripheral blood. This CDR3 is CASSFDHGGGEQYF. CDR3 DNA sequence: TGTGCCAGCAGCTTCGACCACGGGGGAGGTGAGCAGTACTTC.